The rows below give T cell receptor beta chains drawn from one sample of a study of T-cell memory formation after mild COVID-19. TCRdb re-called the 5' RACE reads with MiXCR, one entry per CDR3 protein. The sample holds approximately 490,000 distinct CDR3 sequences, roughly 21% seen once. The specimen sequenced was PBMCs or a T cell subset sorted from them (not recorded which). All receptors come from an adult woman who had mild COVID-19 (a few samples of this study predate the infection). Cell type and time point are not known. Each CDR3 is given with its conserved first and last residue. The order of the fields is D gene, clone size, V gene, J gene, CDR3 protein, CDR3 DNA. D genes are given only for firm matches. Expanded clones get a size class; other rows say once, few or many, or leave the size out.

NA,few,TRBV21-1,TRBJ2-7,CASSKQRQARYYEQYF,TGTGCCAGCAGCAAACAACGACAGGCCCGCTACTACGAGCAGTACTTC
NA,NA,TRBV12-3/TRBV12-4,TRBJ2-7,CASSPRWGAQYEQYF,TGTGCCAGCAGTCCCCGTTGGGGGGCTCAATACGAGCAGTACTTC
NA,NA,TRBV18,TRBJ1-2,CASSPEPSNYGYTF,TGTGCCAGCTCACCCGAACCCTCTAACTATGGCTACACCTTC
NA,few,TRBV6-9,TRBJ1-4,CASTWRRAFDEKLFF,TGTGCCAGCACCTGGAGAAGGGCGTTTGATGAAAAACTGTTTTTT
NA,few,TRBV7-8,TRBJ1-1,CASSLEAGAGEAFF,TGTGCCAGCAGCTTAGAAGCGGGGGCTGGGGAAGCTTTCTTT
NA,NA,TRBV9,TRBJ1-1,CASSQRGGVTEAFF,TGTGCCAGCAGCCAGAGGGGAGGGGTCACTGAAGCTTTCTTT
NA,NA,TRBV25-1,TRBJ2-7,CASSDRQTFSYEQYF,TGTGCCAGCAGTGACCGACAGACCTTCTCCTACGAGCAGTACTTC
TRBD1,few,TRBV30,TRBJ1-1,CAWSPDRGLTEAFF,TGTGCCTGGAGTCCGGACAGGGGGTTAACTGAAGCTTTCTTT
NA,few,TRBV5-1,TRBJ1-4,CASSGATNEKLFF,TGCGCCAGCTCAGGGGCAACTAATGAAAAACTGTTTTTT
NA,many,TRBV7-9,TRBJ1-5,CASSPDGNQPQHF,TGTGCCAGCAGCCCTGATGGTAATCAGCCCCAGCATTTT
NA,NA,TRBV7-8,TRBJ2-7,CASSSGQGGIYEQYF,TGTGCCAGCAGCTCAGGACAGGGAGGGATCTACGAGCAGTACTTC
NA,many,TRBV7-2,TRBJ2-3,CASSLTRQAADTQYF,TGTGCCAGCAGCTTAACCCGGCAGGCGGCAGATACGCAGTATTTT
NA,NA,TRBV27,TRBJ2-7,CASSLYPRQATYEQYF,TGTGCCAGCAGTTTATACCCTCGACAGGCGACATACGAGCAGTACTTC
NA,few,TRBV19,TRBJ1-1,CASSIPGTANTEAFF,TGTGCCAGTAGTATCCCCGGGACTGCGAACACTGAAGCTTTCTTT
TRBD2,NA,TRBV6-6,TRBJ2-1,CASRPGLAWVEQFF,TGTGCCAGCAGGCCGGGACTAGCGTGGGTTGAGCAGTTCTTC
NA,few,TRBV7-9,TRBJ2-3,CASMRGATDTQYF,TGTGCCAGCATGCGGGGCGCCACAGATACGCAGTATTTT
TRBD2,NA,TRBV11-2,TRBJ2-1,CASSLDGLAGGITYNEQFF,TGTGCCAGCAGCTTAGACGGCCTAGCGGGAGGGATCACCTACAATGAGCAGTTCTTC
TRBD2,few,TRBV20-1,TRBJ2-7,CSAGASGGLYEQYF,TGCAGTGCTGGAGCTAGCGGGGGACTTTACGAGCAGTACTTC
NA,few,TRBV12-3/TRBV12-4,TRBJ1-2,CASSGEGTSVYGYTF,TGTGCCAGCAGTGGAGAAGGCACATCAGTTTACGGCTACACCTTC
TRBD1,NA,TRBV20-1,TRBJ1-2,CSARAGSLQGAYGYTF,TGCAGTGCTAGAGCTGGGAGTTTACAGGGGGCCTATGGCTACACCTTC
TRBD2,few,TRBV6-2/TRBV6-3,TRBJ2-3,CASSSSGLAGGVGDTQYF,TGTGCCAGCAGTAGTAGCGGACTAGCGGGCGGCGTAGGGGATACGCAGTATTTT
TRBD2,NA,TRBV12-3/TRBV12-4,TRBJ2-1,CASSAGTSSPGGDEQFF,TGTGCCAGCAGTGCCGGGACTAGCTCCCCGGGGGGGGATGAGCAGTTCTTC
TRBD1,few,TRBV12-3/TRBV12-4,TRBJ1-1,CASILGGTGGSNTEAFF,TGTGCCAGCATCCTGGGCGGGACAGGGGGCTCGAACACTGAAGCTTTCTTT
TRBD1,many,TRBV5-1,TRBJ1-6,CASSSGQGNSPLHF,TGCGCCAGCAGCTCGGGACAGGGAAATTCACCCCTCCACTTT
TRBD2,NA,TRBV15,TRBJ2-2,CATSKAGEPGELFF,TGTGCCACCAGCAAAGCGGGGGAACCCGGGGAGCTGTTTTTT
NA,NA,TRBV7-9,TRBJ2-7,CASSFTSVGRDEQYF,TGTGCCAGCAGCTTTACCTCCGTGGGGAGAGACGAGCAGTACTTC
NA,once,TRBV20-1,TRBJ1-1,CSASDGRPEAFF,TGCAGTGCTAGTGATGGCAGGCCTGAAGCTTTCTTT
TRBD1,NA,TRBV7-3,TRBJ2-7,CASSPSRDSAEQYF,TGTGCCAGCAGCCCGTCCCGGGACAGCGCCGAGCAGTACTTC
NA,few,TRBV9,TRBJ1-5,CASSVGGGNNQPQHF,TGTGCCAGCAGCGTAGGGGGGGGCAACAATCAGCCCCAGCATTTT
TRBD2,few,TRBV12-3/TRBV12-4,TRBJ2-1,CASSPEAAGSYNEQFF,TGTGCCAGCAGCCCGGAGGCAGCGGGGAGCTACAATGAGCAGTTCTTC
NA,NA,TRBV23-1,TRBJ1-5,CASTYRPAHSNQPQHF,TGCGCCAGCACGTACCGGCCAGCTCATAGCAATCAGCCCCAGCATTTT
NA,few,TRBV20-1,TRBJ2-7,CSARDLGYEQYF,TGCAGTGCTAGAGATTTAGGGTACGAGCAGTACTTC
NA,NA,TRBV13,TRBJ1-2,CASRYNAGGINYGYTF,TGTGCCAGCAGATATAATGCGGGGGGAATTAACTATGGCTACACCTTC
NA,few,TRBV7-9,TRBJ1-1,CASSRGGRSAAFF,TGTGCCAGCAGCCGGGGGGGAAGGTCGGCTGCTTTCTTT
NA,few,TRBV12-5,TRBJ1-5,CASGLDRGPQHF,TGTGCTAGTGGTTTGGACCGTGGGCCCCAGCATTTT
TRBD2,few,TRBV7-2,TRBJ2-1,CASSPILAGGNNEQFF,TGTGCCAGCAGCCCTATCCTAGCGGGAGGCAATAATGAGCAGTTCTTC
NA,NA,TRBV11-2,TRBJ2-7,CASTRGGSAWEQYF,TGTGCCAGCACCCGCGGTGGTTCAGCGTGGGAGCAGTACTTC
NA,many,TRBV7-9,TRBJ1-1,CASSSSLNTEAFF,TGTGCCAGCAGCTCTTCCCTGAACACTGAAGCTTTCTTT
TRBD2,NA,TRBV3-1,TRBJ2-1,CASSQSGRAENEQFF,TGTGCCAGCAGCCAAAGCGGGAGGGCCGAGAATGAGCAGTTCTTC
TRBD2,NA,TRBV10-3,TRBJ2-5,CAISGGERGQETQYF,TGTGCCATCAGTGGGGGCGAGCGGGGGCAAGAGACCCAGTACTTC
NA,NA,TRBV7-9,TRBJ1-2,CASSLVLFNYGYTF,TGTGCCAGCAGCTTAGTTCTCTTTAACTATGGCTACACCTTC
NA,few,TRBV9,TRBJ2-7,CASSVDEVAAGEEQYF,TGTGCCAGCAGCGTAGATGAGGTAGCCGCCGGGGAAGAGCAGTACTTC
TRBD1,NA,TRBV5-1,TRBJ1-4,CASSWGTGEGLFF,TGCGCCAGCAGCTGGGGGACAGGGGAGGGACTGTTTTTT
NA,NA,TRBV6-5,TRBJ2-4,CASSYSSGSTKNIQYF,TGTGCCAGCAGTTACTCGTCGGGATCAACCAAAAACATTCAGTACTTC
NA,few,TRBV4-3,TRBJ2-1,CASSQENGNEQFF,TGCGCCAGCAGCCAAGAAAACGGAAATGAGCAGTTCTTC
TRBD1,NA,TRBV4-2,TRBJ2-5,CASSQWTGQETQYF,TGTGCCAGCAGCCAATGGACAGGGCAAGAGACCCAGTACTTC